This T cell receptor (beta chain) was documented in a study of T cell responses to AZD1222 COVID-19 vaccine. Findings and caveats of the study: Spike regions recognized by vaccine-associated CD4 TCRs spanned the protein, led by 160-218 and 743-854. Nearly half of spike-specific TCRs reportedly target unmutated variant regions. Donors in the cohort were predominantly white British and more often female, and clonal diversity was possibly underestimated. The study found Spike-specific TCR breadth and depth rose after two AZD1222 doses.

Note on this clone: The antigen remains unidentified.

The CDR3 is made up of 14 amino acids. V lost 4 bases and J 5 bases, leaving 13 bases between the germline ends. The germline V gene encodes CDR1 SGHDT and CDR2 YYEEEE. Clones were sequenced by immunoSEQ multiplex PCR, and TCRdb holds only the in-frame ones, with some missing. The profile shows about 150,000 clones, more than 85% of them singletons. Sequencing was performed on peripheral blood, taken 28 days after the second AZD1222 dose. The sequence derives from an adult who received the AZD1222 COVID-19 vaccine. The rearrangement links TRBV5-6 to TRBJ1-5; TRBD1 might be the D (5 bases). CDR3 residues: CASSGRDGDQPQHF. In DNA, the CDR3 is TGTGCCAGCAGCGGCCGGGACGGAGATCAGCCCCAGCATTTT. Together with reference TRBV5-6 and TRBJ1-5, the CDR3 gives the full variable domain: DAGVTQSPTHLIKTRGQQVTLRCSPKSGHDTVSWYQQALGQGPQFIFQYYEEEERQRGNFPDRFSGHQFPNYSSELNVNALLLGDSALYLCASSGRDGDQPQHFGDGTRLSIL.